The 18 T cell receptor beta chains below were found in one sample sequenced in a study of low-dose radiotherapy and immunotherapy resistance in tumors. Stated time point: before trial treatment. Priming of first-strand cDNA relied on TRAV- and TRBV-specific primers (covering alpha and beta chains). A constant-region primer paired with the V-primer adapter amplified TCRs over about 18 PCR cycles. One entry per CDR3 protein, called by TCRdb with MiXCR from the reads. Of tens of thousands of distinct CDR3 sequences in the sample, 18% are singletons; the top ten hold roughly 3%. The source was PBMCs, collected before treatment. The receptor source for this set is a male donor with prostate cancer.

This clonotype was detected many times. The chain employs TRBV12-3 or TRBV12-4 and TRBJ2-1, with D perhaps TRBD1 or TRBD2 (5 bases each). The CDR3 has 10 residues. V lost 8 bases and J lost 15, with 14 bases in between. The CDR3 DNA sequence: TGTGCCAGCGGGGACGCGGTCGTGTTCTTC. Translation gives CASGDAVVFF.

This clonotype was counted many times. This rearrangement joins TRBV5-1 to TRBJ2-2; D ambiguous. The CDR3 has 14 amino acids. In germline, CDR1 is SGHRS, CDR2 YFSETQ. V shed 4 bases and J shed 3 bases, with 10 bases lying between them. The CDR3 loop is CASSGRTYTGELFF. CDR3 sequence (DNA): TGCGCCAGCAGCGGCAGGACCTACACCGGGGAGCTGTTTTTT.

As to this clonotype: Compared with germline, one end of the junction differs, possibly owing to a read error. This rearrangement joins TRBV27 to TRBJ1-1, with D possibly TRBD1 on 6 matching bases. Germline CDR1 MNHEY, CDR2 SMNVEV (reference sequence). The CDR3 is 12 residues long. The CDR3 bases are TGTGCTAGCAGTTTACGCACAGGGTTGGCTTTCTTT. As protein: CASSLRTGLAFF.

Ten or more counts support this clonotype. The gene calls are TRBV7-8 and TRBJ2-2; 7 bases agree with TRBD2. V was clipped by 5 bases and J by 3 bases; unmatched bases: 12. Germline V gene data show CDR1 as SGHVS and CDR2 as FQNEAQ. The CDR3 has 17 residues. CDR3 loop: CASSQSPGLRDTGELFF. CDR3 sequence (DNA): TGTGCCAGCAGCCAATCTCCGGGACTAAGGGACACCGGGGAGCTGTTTTTT.

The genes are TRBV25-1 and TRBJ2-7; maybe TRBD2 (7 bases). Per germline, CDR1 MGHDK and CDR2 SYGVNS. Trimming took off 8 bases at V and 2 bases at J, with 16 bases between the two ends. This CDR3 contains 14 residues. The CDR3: CASRGGAGAYEQYF. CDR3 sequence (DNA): TGTGCCAGCCGCGGGGGCGCGGGCGCCTACGAGCAGTACTTC.

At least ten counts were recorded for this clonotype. CDR3: CAISPTEGVSYEQYF. The CDR3 DNA sequence: TGTGCCATCAGCCCGACCGAGGGGGTCTCCTACGAGCAGTACTTC. The gene calls are TRBV10-3 and TRBJ2-7; tentative D call: TRBD1 (6 bases). Trimming removed 6 bases from V and 0 bases from J, with 15 bases in between. CDR1 is ENHRY and CDR2 is SYGVKD in the germline V gene. The CDR3 totals 15 residues.

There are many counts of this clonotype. The CDR3 spells CASSLLDGGGETQYF. CDR3 sequence (DNA): TGTGCCAGCAGCCTCCTCGACGGGGGTGGAGAGACCCAGTACTTC. The rearrangement uses TRBV5-4 and TRBJ2-5, with a tentative D call TRBD2 (6 bases). V was trimmed by 4 bases and J by 4 bases, leaving 17 bases between them. From germline, CDR1 is SGHNT and CDR2 YYREEE (reference sequence). The CDR3 length is 15 residues.

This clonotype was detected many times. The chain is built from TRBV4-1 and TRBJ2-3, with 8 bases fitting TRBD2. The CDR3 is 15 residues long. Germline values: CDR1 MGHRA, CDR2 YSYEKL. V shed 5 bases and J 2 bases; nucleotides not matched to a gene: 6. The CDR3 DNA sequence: TGCGCCAGCAGCTCAGCGGGGGCCCTCACAGATACGCAGTATTTT. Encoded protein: CASSSAGALTDTQYF.

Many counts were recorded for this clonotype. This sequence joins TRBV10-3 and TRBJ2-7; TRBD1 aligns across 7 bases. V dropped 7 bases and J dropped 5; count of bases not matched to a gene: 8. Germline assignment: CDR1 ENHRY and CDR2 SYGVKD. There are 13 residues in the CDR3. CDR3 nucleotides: TGTGCCATCAATGAACAGGGGTCCCACGAGCAGTACTTC. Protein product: CAINEQGSHEQYF.

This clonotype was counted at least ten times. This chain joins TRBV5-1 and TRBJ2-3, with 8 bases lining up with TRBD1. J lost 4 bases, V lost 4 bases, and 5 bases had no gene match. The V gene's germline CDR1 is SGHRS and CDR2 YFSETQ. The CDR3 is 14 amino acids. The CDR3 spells CASSLGQGADTQYF. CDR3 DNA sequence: TGCGCCAGCAGCCTCGGACAGGGCGCAGATACGCAGTATTTT. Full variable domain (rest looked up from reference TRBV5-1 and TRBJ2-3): KAGVTQTPRYLIKTRGQQVTLSCSPISGHRSVSWYQQTPGQGLQFLFEYFSETQRNKGNFPGRFSGRQFSNSRSEMNVSTLELGDSALYLCASSLGQGADTQYFGPGTRLTVL.

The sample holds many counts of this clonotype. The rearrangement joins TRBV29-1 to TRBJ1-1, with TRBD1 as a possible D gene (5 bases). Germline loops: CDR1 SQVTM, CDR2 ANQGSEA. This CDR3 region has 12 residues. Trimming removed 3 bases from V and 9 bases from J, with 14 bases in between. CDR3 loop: CSVDNMGVQAFF. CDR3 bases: TGCAGCGTTGATAATATGGGGGTACAAGCTTTCTTT.

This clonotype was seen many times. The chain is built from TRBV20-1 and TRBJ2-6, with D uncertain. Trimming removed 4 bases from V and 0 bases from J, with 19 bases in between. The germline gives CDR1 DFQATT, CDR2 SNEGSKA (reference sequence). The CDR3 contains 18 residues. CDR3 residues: CSAKDRGESRSGANVLTF. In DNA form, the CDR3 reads TGCAGTGCTAAGGATCGTGGAGAATCTCGCTCTGGGGCCAACGTCCTGACTTTC.

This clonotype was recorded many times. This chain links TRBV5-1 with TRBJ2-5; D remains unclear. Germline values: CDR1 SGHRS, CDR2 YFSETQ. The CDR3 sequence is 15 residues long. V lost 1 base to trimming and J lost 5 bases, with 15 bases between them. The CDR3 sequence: CASSLFPNIEETQYF. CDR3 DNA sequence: TGCGCCAGCAGCTTGTTTCCTAATATAGAGGAGACCCAGTACTTC.

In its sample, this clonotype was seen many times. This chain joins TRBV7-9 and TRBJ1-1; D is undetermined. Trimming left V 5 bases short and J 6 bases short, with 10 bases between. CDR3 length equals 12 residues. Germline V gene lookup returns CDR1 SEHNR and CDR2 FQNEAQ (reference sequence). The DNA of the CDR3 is TGTGCCAGCAGCCGTGGCGGGGCTGAAGCTTTCTTT. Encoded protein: CASSRGGAEAFF.

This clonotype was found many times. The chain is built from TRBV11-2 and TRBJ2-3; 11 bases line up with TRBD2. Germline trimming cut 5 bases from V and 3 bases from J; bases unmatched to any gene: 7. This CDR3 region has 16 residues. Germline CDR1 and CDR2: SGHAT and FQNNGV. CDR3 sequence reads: CASSPSGTSGTDTQYF. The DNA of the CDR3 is TGTGCCAGCAGCCCCTCCGGGACTAGCGGTACAGATACGCAGTATTTT.

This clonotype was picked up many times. CDR3 loop: CATSDPLVGFRFF. CDR3 DNA: TGTGCCACCAGTGATCCCCTCGTTGGCTTCAGGTTCTTC. The chain carries TRBV24-1 and TRBJ2-1; D is unclear. The CDR3 runs 13 residues. The germline CDR1 and CDR2 sequences are KGHDR and SFDVKD. The ends were cut back, 3 bases at V and 15 bases at J, with 17 bases in the middle.

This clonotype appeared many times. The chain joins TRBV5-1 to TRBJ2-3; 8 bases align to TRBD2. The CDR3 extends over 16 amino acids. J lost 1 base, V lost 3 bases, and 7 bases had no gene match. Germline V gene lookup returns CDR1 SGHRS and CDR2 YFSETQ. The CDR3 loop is CASSSNQRGRTDTQYF. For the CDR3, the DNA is TGCGCCAGCAGCTCCAACCAGCGGGGGCGCACAGATACGCAGTATTTT. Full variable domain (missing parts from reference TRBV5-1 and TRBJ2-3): KAGVTQTPRYLIKTRGQQVTLSCSPISGHRSVSWYQQTPGQGLQFLFEYFSETQRNKGNFPGRFSGRQFSNSRSEMNVSTLELGDSALYLCASSSNQRGRTDTQYFGPGTRLTVL.

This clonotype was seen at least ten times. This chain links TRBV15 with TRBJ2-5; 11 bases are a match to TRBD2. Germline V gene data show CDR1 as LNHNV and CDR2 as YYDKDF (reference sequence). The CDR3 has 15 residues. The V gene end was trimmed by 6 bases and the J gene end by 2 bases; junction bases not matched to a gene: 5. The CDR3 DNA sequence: TGTGCCACCAGTATGACTAGCGGGGCTCAAGAGACCCAGTACTTC. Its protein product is CATSMTSGAQETQYF.